The 28 T cell receptor beta chains in this list originate from one sample, sequenced in a study of T cell responses to AZD1222 COVID-19 vaccine. This table comes from immunoSEQ multiplex PCR, and its TCRdb copy is limited to in-frame clones, with some not included. The sample consists of some 180,000 clones, roughly nine tenths of them appearing once. The sequencing here drew on peripheral blood, taken 28 days after the second AZD1222 dose. Every receptor here comes from an adult who received the AZD1222 COVID-19 vaccine.

The chain is built from TRBV6-4 and TRBJ1-4, with D hard to call. The CDR3 is made up of 14 amino acids. V was clipped by 5 bases and J by 3 bases, with 10 bases between them. Germline assignment: CDR1 MRHNA and CDR2 SNTAGT. The CDR3 sequence: CASSPTDSNEKLFF. The CDR3 region has the DNA TGTGCCAGCAGTCCGACGGACTCTAATGAAAAACTGTTTTTT.

The V and J genes are TRBV3-1 (or the pseudogene TRBV3-2) and TRBJ1-3, with 8 bases aligning to TRBD1. This CDR3 spans 14 amino acids. The germline V gene encodes CDR1 LGHDT and CDR2 YNNKEL (reference sequence). With V trimmed by 4 bases and J by 6 bases, 5 bases remained unmatched. This CDR3 is CASSLRQGINTIYF. CDR3 DNA sequence: TGTGCCAGCAGCCTCCGACAGGGGATAAACACCATATATTTT.

The J gene is TRBJ2-3, the V gene TRBV21-1; whether TRBD2, the table's D call, matches the DNA was not checked. TRBV21-1 is a documented pseudogene. The CDR3 is 15 amino acids. The CDR3 sequence is CASSKSGNSTDTQYF. The CDR3 DNA reads as TGTGCCAGCAGCAAAAGCGGGAATAGCACAGATACGCAGTATTTT.

This chain links TRBV18 with TRBJ2-7; 8 bases are shared with TRBD1. The CDR3 runs to 13 residues. The V segment lost 4 bases and the J segment 3 bases; nucleotides outside the gene matches: 2. CDR1 is KGHSH, CDR2 LQKENI, per germline. The CDR3 DNA reads as TGTGCCAGCTCACAGGGACAGGACTACGAGCAGTACTTC. Translating gives CASSQGQDYEQYF.

A single count supports this clone. The chain couples TRBV5-1 to TRBJ2-5; TRBD2 aligns across 13 bases. Trimming at V came to 6 bases and at J to 2 bases, leaving 7 bases not matched to a gene. CDR1 is SGHRS, CDR2 YFSETQ, per germline. The CDR3 is 16 amino acids. CDR3 amino acids: CASKLGGLAGQETQYF. CDR3 bases: TGCGCCAGCAAATTAGGGGGACTAGCGGGACAAGAGACCCAGTACTTC.

The chain uses TRBV19 and TRBJ2-7; TRBD1 aligns across 8 bases. The V gene's germline CDR1 is LNHDA and CDR2 SQIVND (reference sequence). The CDR3 spans 14 residues. Unmatched junction bases numbered 9, after V lost 7 bases and J lost 4 bases. CDR3 in amino acids: CASTPGTGGYEQYF. The CDR3 DNA is TGTGCCAGTACCCCCGGGACAGGTGGGTACGAGCAGTACTTC.

This clone has a handful of counts. The rearrangement links TRBV3-1 (or the pseudogene TRBV3-2) to TRBJ2-7, with TRBD2 matching 7 bases. Trimming cost V 3 bases and J 3 bases; bases outside gene matches: 5. The length of the CDR3 is 14 residues. CDR1 LGHDT and CDR2 YNNKEL come from the germline V gene (reference sequence). The CDR3 region has the DNA TGTGCCAGCAGCCAGGAAGGACTAGGCTACGAGCAGTACTTC. It translates to CASSQEGLGYEQYF.

This clone was detected a few times. For the CDR3, the DNA is TGTGCCAGCAGCTTGGATGCCCCTGAAGCTTTCTTT. It yields the protein CASSLDAPEAFF. This chain connects TRBV7-9 to TRBJ1-1, with no clear D. V shed 3 bases and J shed 6 bases, with 8 bases lying between them. The CDR3 spans 12 residues. CDR1 and CDR2 (germline): SEHNR, FQNEAQ (reference sequence).

The genes are TRBV9 and TRBJ2-3, with D possibly TRBD2 on 6 matching bases. This CDR3 region has 13 residues. V was clipped by 1 base and J by 8 bases, with 11 bases between them. The germline V gene encodes CDR1 SGDLS and CDR2 YYNGEE. The CDR3: CASSVSYGSTQYF. CDR3 sequence (DNA): TGTGCCAGCAGCGTATCGTACGGGAGTACGCAGTATTTT.

The chain has TRBV10-3 and TRBJ2-1; TRBD1 aligns across 7 bases. Unmatched junction bases numbered 9, after V lost 6 bases and J lost 7 bases. The CDR3 is 14 residues long. Germline CDR1 is ENHRY and CDR2 is SYGVKD. CDR3 DNA sequence: TGTGCCATCAGGTTAGGACAGGTTGGGAATGAGCAGTTCTTC. This sequence encodes CAIRLGQVGNEQFF.

The chain employs TRBV6-8 and TRBJ2-2, with 12 bases matching TRBD1. The junction had 7 bases not matched to a gene; V was cut back by 1 base and J by 7 bases. This CDR3 contains 17 residues. From germline, CDR1 is MNHGY and CDR2 SAAAGT. As DNA, the CDR3 is TGTGCCAGCAGTTACTTCCGGGACAGGGGGCTCATCGGGGAGCTGTTTTTT. Its protein is CASSYFRDRGLIGELFF.

The chain has TRBV6-1 and TRBJ2-1; the D is unclear. The CDR3 has 15 residues. Looked up from germline, CDR1 is MNHNS and CDR2 is SASEGT. Deletions cut 1 base from V and 3 bases from J, with 10 bases between. CDR3 in amino acids: CASSEEDSYYNEQFF. As DNA, the CDR3 is TGTGCCAGCAGTGAAGAAGATAGTTACTACAATGAGCAGTTCTTC.

The chain recombines TRBV3-1 (or the pseudogene TRBV3-2) with TRBJ2-3; the D call may be TRBD1 or TRBD2 (5 bases each). Germline assignment: CDR1 LGHDT and CDR2 YNNKEL (reference sequence). This CDR3 comprises 17 residues. The V and J ends lost 4 bases and 5 bases respectively, with 22 bases between them. CDR3 in DNA: TGTGCCAGCAGCCCACCCCCGGGACGGAGTGGGGGAGATACGCAGTATTTT. Translation: CASSPPPGRSGGDTQYF.

The chain has TRBV5-8 and TRBJ2-3, with TRBD2 matching 8 bases. From germline, CDR1 is SGHTS and CDR2 YDEGEE. The CDR3 sequence is 15 residues long. V shed 7 bases and J 3 bases; nucleotides not matched to a gene: 10. DNA of the CDR3: TGTGCCAGCCACAGAGGACTAGCCCGGACAGATACGCAGTATTTT. Protein sequence: CASHRGLARTDTQYF.

The chain joins TRBV10-3 to TRBJ2-2, with D perhaps given as TRBD1 or TRBD2 (5 bases each). The V and J ends lost 2 bases and 5 bases respectively, with 12 bases between them. CDR1 is ENHRY, CDR2 SYGVKD, per germline. The CDR3 runs to 15 residues. CDR3 amino acids: CAISEGTGVTGELFF. In DNA form, the CDR3 reads TGTGCCATCAGTGAGGGGACCGGGGTTACCGGGGAGCTGTTTTTT.

The rearrangement links TRBV6-5 to TRBJ1-1; D unclear. The CDR3 sequence is 15 residues long. Between the trimmed V and J ends, which lost 6 bases and 4 bases, there was a span of 18 bases. Germline CDR1 and CDR2: MNHEY and SVGAGI. This CDR3 is CASSDLGKAATEAFF. DNA for the CDR3: TGTGCCAGCAGCGACCTAGGGAAGGCGGCCACTGAAGCTTTCTTT.

This rearrangement joins TRBV4-1 to TRBJ2-2, with 7 bases identical to TRBD1. V shed 3 bases, J shed 1 base, and the junction held 2 bases outside the gene matches. The CDR3 loop spans 15 amino acids. Germline CDR1 and CDR2: MGHRA and YSYEKL. Here the CDR3 reads CASSHRDRNTGELFF. CDR3 nucleotides: TGCGCCAGCAGCCACCGGGACAGGAACACCGGGGAGCTGTTTTTT.

The V call is TRBV19, the J call TRBJ2-7; D is ambiguous. The CDR3 is made up of 13 amino acids. The germline CDR1 and CDR2 sequences are LNHDA and SQIVND (reference sequence). V was cut by 5 bases and J by 6 bases, with 14 bases left in between. Here the CDR3 reads CASSDYPPGEQYF. The CDR3 DNA reads as TGTGCCAGTAGTGATTACCCCCCCGGCGAGCAGTACTTC.

The J gene is TRBJ2-7, the V gene TRBV11-2, with a weak D call TRBD1 (6 bases). The CDR3 runs 15 residues. Deletions cut 1 base from V and 3 bases from J, with 13 bases between. Germline V CDR1 and CDR2: SGHAT, FQNNGV. CDR3 coding DNA: TGTGCCAGCAGCTTAGGGGGCAGGGGAGTCTACGAGCAGTACTTC. Its protein is CASSLGGRGVYEQYF.

In regard to this clone: The junction and the germline gene differ at one end; a read error may be behind it. This rearrangement joins TRBV10-2 to TRBJ2-6; a weak D match, TRBD2 (6 bases). CDR3 size: 16 residues. CDR1 and CDR2 from the germline V gene are WSHSY and SAAADI. CDR3 residues: CASSPGLGSGANVPTF. As DNA, the CDR3 is TGCGCCAGCTCTCCGGGACTGGGGTCCGGGGCCAACGTCCCGACTTTC.

CDR3 protein: CASSSPGQGRNEQFF. CDR3 nucleotides: TGTGCCAGCAGTTCGCCGGGACAGGGAAGGAATGAGCAGTTCTTC. J is TRBJ2-1 and V is TRBV6-5; 9 bases are shared with TRBD1. This CDR3 comprises 15 residues. Germline assignment: CDR1 MNHEY and CDR2 SVGAGI. V lost 4 bases and J lost 7; bases outside the gene matches: 8.

This clone occurred once. V and J are TRBV24-1 and TRBJ2-6, with TRBD2 as a possible D gene (6 bases). The CDR3 contains 16 residues. Germline V gives CDR1 KGHDR, CDR2 SFDVKD. V was trimmed by 6 bases and J by 2 bases, leaving 13 bases between them. CDR3 in amino acids: CATSPGWGAGANVLTF. For the CDR3, the DNA is TGTGCCACCAGTCCCGGTTGGGGGGCTGGGGCCAACGTCCTGACTTTC.

This chain uses TRBV6-1 with TRBJ2-7; weak D call: TRBD1 (5 bases). The V gene lost 1 base and the J gene lost 4 bases, with 11 bases spanning the gap. The CDR3 runs 14 residues. Per the germline V gene, CDR1 is MNHNS and CDR2 is SASEGT. The CDR3 region is CASSEGVGVYEQYF. CDR3 bases: TGTGCCAGCAGTGAAGGTGTAGGGGTTTACGAGCAGTACTTC.

This chain uses TRBV4-3 with TRBJ2-2, with D hard to call. CDR3 length: 13 amino acids. In germline, CDR1 is LGHNA, CDR2 YSLEER. Between the trimmed V and J ends, which lost 0 bases and 6 bases, there was a span of 5 bases. CDR3 nucleotide sequence: TGCGCCAGCAGCCAAGACAGAGCCGGGGAGCTGTTTTTT. Its protein is CASSQDRAGELFF.

The V and J genes are TRBV27 and TRBJ2-7; 9 bases map to TRBD2. There are 14 residues in the CDR3. Germline values: CDR1 MNHEY, CDR2 SMNVEV (reference sequence). The V segment lost 5 bases and the J segment 5 bases; nucleotides outside the gene matches: 7. The CDR3: CASSPGLANDEQYF. As DNA, the CDR3 is TGTGCCAGCAGTCCGGGACTAGCTAACGACGAGCAGTACTTC.

This clone showed up just once. This chain links TRBV7-2 with TRBJ2-7; D gene unclear. The germline gives CDR1 SGHTA, CDR2 FQGNSA. V lost 4 bases and J 5 bases, leaving 18 bases between the germline ends. This CDR3 contains 15 residues. The CDR3 nucleotides read TGTGCCAGCAGCTCGATACCCTCGGGTAGGAACGAGCAGTACTTC. This gives the protein CASSSIPSGRNEQYF.

CDR3 nucleotide sequence: TGTGCCAGCAGCTACGTGCGGGGGGGACGTTACGAGCAGTACTTC. This gives the protein CASSYVRGGRYEQYF. This chain joins TRBV3-1 (or the pseudogene TRBV3-2) and TRBJ2-7, with 9 bases identical to TRBD2. CDR3 length: 15 residues. Looked up from germline, CDR1 is LGHDT and CDR2 is YNNKEL (reference sequence). The J segment lost 4 bases and the V segment lost 5 bases, leaving 9 bases of the junction unmatched.

V gene TRBV5-6 combines with J gene TRBJ1-2; D gene unclear. V dropped 0 bases and J dropped 3 bases, with 9 bases sitting between them. Germline V CDR1 and CDR2: SGHDT, YYEEEE. The CDR3 is 14 residues long. For the CDR3, the DNA is TGTGCCAGCAGCTTGGGTAGGGCTCACTATGGCTACACCTTC. It codes for CASSLGRAHYGYTF.